The source of this T cell receptor (beta chain) is a study of OX40 agonist ivuxolimab in advanced cancers. At the level of the study: Treatment received earlier with anti-PD-1, anti-PD-L1 or anti-CTLA-4 agents was allowed, and 40% had some.

The method was immunoSEQ multiplex PCR; TCRdb's version includes in-frame clones alone and lacks a portion of them. The table lists about 86,000 clones, 70% to 90% of them singletons. In germline, CDR1 is MDHEN, CDR2 SYDVKM. The CDR3 runs to 13 residues. V lost 5 bases, J lost 2 bases, and 10 bases lay in between. The chain recombines TRBV28 with TRBJ2-7, with TRBD1 as a possible D gene (6 bases). The starting material was CD4+ or CD8+ T cells sorted from blood, obtained in a trial of the OX40 agonist ivuxolimab. The TCR originated in an adult with an advanced solid tumor such as melanoma, head and neck, liver or kidney cancer. The CDR3 spells CASSKQGPYEQYF. In DNA form, the CDR3 reads TGTGCCAGCAGTAAACAGGGTCCCTACGAGCAGTACTTC.